This paragraph reports one T cell receptor (beta chain). The antigen remains undetermined. This record belongs to a study of T cell repertoires in cytomegalovirus infection. Study information: CMV infection plus the matching HLA type was flagged by public TCR beta signatures.

TCRdb redid the calling of the reads with MiXCR, one entry per CDR3 protein. Of some 940,000 distinct CDR3 sequences in the sample, about 33% were seen once. CDR1 and CDR2 from the germline V gene are DFQATT and SNEGSKA (reference sequence). This CDR3 is built from 11 residues. The V end was cut by 6 bases, the J end by 11 bases, with 14 bases between. The chain employs TRBV20-1 and TRBJ2-1, with D perhaps being TRBD1 or TRBD2 (5 bases each). This TCR derives from a human donor in good health (CMV status not recorded). Some clones in this sample may be carry-over from other donors' samples. The specimen comprised cultured CD8+ T cells from PBMCs, sampled from culture after CMV antigen stimulation. The CDR3 nucleotides read TGCAGTGCCCCTTCCGGGACCCAGCAGTTCTTC. This encodes CSAPSGTQQFF.